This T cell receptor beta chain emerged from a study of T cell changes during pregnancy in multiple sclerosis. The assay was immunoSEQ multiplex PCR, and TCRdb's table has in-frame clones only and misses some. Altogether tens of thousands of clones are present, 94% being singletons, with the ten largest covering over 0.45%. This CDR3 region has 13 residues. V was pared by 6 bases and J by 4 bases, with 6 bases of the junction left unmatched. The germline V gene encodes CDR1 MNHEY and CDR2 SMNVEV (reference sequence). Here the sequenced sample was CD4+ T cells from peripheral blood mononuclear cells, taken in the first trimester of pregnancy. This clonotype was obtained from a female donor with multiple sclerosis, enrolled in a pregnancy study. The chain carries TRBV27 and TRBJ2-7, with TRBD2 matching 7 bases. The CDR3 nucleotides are TGTGCCAGCAGACCCAGCGGGGAATACGAGCAGTACTTC. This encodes CASRPSGEYEQYF.